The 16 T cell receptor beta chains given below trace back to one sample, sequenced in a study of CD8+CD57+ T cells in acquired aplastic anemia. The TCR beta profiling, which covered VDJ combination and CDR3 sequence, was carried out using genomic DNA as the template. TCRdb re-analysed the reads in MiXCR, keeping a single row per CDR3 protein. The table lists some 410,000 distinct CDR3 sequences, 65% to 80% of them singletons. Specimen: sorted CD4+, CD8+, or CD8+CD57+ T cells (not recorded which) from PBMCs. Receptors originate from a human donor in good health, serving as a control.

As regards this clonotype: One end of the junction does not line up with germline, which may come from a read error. The CDR3 protein is CASSPGQGSYGQYF. The CDR3 DNA is TGCGCCAGCAGCCCGGGGCAGGGGAGCTACGGGCAGTACTTC. This chain connects TRBV4-1 to TRBJ2-7; possible D gene TRBD1, 6 bases. Germline V gene data show CDR1 as MGHRA and CDR2 as YSYEKL. CDR3 length: 14 residues.

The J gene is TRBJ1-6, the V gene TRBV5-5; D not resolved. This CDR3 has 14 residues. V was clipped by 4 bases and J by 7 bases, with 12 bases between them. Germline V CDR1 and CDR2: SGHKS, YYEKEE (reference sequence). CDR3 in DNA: TGTGCCAGCAGCCTCGGCACGGAAAATTCACCCCTCCACTTT. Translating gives CASSLGTENSPLHF.

The CDR3 protein is CASSPGGGETETQYF. Written as DNA, the CDR3 is TGTGCCAGCAGCCCGGGCGGGGGGGAGACTGAGACCCAGTACTTC. V is TRBV9 and J is TRBJ2-5, with 9 bases aligning to TRBD2. The CDR3 is 15 amino acids. Germline CDR1 is SGDLS and CDR2 is YYNGEE. V trimming: 4 bases; J trimming: 5 bases; junction bases outside the gene matches: 9. Filled out from reference TRBV9 and TRBJ2-5, the complete variable domain reads DSGVTQTPKHLITATGQRVTLRCSPRSGDLSVYWYQQSLDQGLQFLIQYYNGEERAKGNILERFSAQQFPDLHSELNLSSLELGDSALYFCASSPGGGETETQYFGPGTRLLVL.

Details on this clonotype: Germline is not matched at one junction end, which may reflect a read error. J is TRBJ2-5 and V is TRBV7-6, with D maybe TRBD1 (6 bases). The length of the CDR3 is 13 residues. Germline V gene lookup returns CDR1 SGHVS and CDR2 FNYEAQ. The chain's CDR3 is CASSCGQQAAPAF. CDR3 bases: TGTGCCAGCAGTTGCGGACAGCAAGCAGCCCCAGCATTC.

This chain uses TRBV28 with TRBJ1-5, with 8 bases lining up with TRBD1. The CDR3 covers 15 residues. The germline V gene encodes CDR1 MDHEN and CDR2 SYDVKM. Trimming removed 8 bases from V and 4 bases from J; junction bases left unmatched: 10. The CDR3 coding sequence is TGTGCCAGCGGGGACCCAGGGGGCGCGAATCAGCCCCAGCATTTT. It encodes CASGDPGGANQPQHF.

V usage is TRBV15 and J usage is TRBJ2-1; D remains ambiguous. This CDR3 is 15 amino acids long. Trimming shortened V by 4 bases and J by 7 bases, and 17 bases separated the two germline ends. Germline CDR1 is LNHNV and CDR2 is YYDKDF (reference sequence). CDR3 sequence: CATSTYGQRENEQFF. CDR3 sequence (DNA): TGTGCCACCAGCACCTACGGGCAGAGAGAAAATGAGCAGTTCTTC.

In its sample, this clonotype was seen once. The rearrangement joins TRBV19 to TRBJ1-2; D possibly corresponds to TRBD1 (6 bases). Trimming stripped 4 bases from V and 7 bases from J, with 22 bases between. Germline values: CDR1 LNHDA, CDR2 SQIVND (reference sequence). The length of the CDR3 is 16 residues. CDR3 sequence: CASSTTGVWISCGYTF. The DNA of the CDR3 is TGTGCCAGTAGTACGACAGGCGTCTGGATTAGTTGTGGCTACACCTTC.

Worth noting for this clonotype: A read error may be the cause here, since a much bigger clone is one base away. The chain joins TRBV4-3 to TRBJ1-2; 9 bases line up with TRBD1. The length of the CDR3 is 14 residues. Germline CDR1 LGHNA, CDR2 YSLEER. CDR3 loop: CASSQRDRDNSYAF. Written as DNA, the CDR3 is TGCGCCAGCAGCCAGCGGGACAGGGACAACAGCTACGCCTTC.

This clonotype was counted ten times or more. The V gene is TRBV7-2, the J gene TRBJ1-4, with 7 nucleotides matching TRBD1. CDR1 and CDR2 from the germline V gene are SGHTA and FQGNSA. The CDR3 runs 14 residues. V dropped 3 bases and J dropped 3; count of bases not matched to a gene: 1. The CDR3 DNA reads TGTGCCAGCAGCTTGACAGGGTCTAATGAAAAACTGTTTTTT. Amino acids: CASSLTGSNEKLFF.

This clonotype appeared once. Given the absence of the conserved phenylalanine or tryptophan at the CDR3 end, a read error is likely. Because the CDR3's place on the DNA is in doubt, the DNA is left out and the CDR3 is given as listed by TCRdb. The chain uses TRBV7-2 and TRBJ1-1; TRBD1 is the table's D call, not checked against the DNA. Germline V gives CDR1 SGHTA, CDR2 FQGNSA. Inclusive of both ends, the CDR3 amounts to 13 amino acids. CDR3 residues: CASSSQGEGAKNI.

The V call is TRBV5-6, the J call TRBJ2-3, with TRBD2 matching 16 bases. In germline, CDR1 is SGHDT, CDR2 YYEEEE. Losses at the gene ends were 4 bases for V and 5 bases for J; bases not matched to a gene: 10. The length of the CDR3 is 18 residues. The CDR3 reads CASSPGTSGGASLDTQYF. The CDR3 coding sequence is TGTGCCAGCAGCCCCGGGACTAGCGGGGGGGCGTCTTTAGATACGCAGTATTTT.

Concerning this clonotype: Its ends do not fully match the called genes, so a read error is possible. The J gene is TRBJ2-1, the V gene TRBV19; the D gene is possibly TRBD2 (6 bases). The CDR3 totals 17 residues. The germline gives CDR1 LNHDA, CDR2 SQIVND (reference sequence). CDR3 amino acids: CASSSDAPSETYDEQFF. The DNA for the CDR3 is TGTGCCAGTAGCTCCGACGCGCCTAGCGAGACCTACGATGAGCAGTTCTTC.

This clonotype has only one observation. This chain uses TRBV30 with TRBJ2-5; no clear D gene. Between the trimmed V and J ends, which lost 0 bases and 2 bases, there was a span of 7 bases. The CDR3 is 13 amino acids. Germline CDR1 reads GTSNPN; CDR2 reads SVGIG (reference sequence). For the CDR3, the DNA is TGTGCCTGGAGTGTAGGACGTCAAGAGACCCAGTACTTC. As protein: CAWSVGRQETQYF.

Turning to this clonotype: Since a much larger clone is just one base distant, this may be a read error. The CDR3 DNA reads TGTGCCAGCAGTTTACAGAGCAATCAGCCCCAGCATTTT. Translating it yields CASSLQSNQPQHF. The genes are TRBV2 and TRBJ1-5; D is unresolved. This CDR3 is 13 amino acids long. Trimming stripped 5 bases from V and 1 base from J, with 6 bases between. In germline, CDR1 is SNHLY, CDR2 FYNNEI.

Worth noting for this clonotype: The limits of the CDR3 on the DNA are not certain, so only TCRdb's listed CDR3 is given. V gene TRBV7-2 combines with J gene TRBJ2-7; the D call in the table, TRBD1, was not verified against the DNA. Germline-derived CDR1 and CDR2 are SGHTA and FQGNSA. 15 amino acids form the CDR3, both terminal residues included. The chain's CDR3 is CASSLARGQYFGPYF.

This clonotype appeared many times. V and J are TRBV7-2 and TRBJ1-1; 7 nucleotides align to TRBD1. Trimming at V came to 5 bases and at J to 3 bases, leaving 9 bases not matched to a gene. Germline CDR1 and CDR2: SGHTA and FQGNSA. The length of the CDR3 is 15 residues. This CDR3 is CASSHRDSEDTEAFF. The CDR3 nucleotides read TGTGCCAGCAGCCACCGGGACAGTGAGGACACTGAAGCTTTCTTT.